Sequencing of this T cell receptor beta chain was carried out in a study of post-analysis software for immune sequencing data. Study-level points and caveats: The five TRBV segments detected at higher frequency in patients than in controls included TRBV5-6, TRBV5-1 and TRBV20-1.

Included in the TCR beta cDNA libraries were unique molecular identifiers. Once about 0.85 to 11 million T cells were used, approximately 520,000 cDNA molecules resulted. TCRdb analysed the PCR reads with MiXCR anew, one entry per CDR3 protein. The sample lists fewer than 850,000 distinct CDR3 sequences, less than 35% seen once, with 0.56% in the top ten. The CDR3 loop spans 18 amino acids. V was pared by 7 bases and J by 3 bases, with 22 bases of the junction left unmatched. CDR1 SGHRS and CDR2 YFSETQ come from the germline V gene. About this clonotype: What it binds is unknown.

This sequence joins TRBV5-1 and TRBJ2-7; 7 bases agree with TRBD2. The origin of this receptor is a girl aged 5 to 17 with multiple sclerosis. Sequencing input: blood. CDR3 amino acids: CASCPSGSRESTFYEQYF. CDR3 bases: TGCGCCAGCTGCCCCTCGGGTTCGCGGGAGTCCACTTTCTACGAGCAGTACTTC.